A selection of T cell receptor beta chains follows, all from one sample in a study of Ad26.COV2.S vaccination and SARS-CoV-2 variants. Libraries were prepared by immunoSEQ multiplex PCR; TCRdb keeps only in-frame clonotypes and omits some of them. Of about 450,000 clones listed, 89% are singletons. Specimen: peripheral blood, collected in a trial of Ad26.COV2.S vaccine versus placebo. Every receptor here comes from a person between 18 and 59 years old who received the Ad26.COV2.S COVID-19 vaccine or a placebo. Each CDR3 is given with its conserved first and last residue. The order of the fields is J gene, CDR3 length, V gene, D gene, clone size, CDR3 protein, CDR3 DNA. The D gene is left open where the match is weak. Clone size, where shown, is once, few, many, or a class for clones that have expanded.

J: TRBJ2-5; length: 17; V: TRBV24-1; D: TRBD2; size: .; CDR3: CATSDPLGSGTRETQYF; DNA: TGTGCCACCAGTGACCCCCTGGGTAGCGGGACTCGGGAGACCCAGTACTTC
J: TRBJ2-6; length: 15; V: TRBV6-5; D: .; size: .; CDR3: CASSPHLSGANVLTF; DNA: TGTGCCAGCAGTCCGCATCTCTCTGGGGCCAACGTCCTGACTTTC
J: TRBJ2-1; length: 17; V: TRBV3-1/TRBV3-2; D: .; size: once; CDR3: CASSQVGLRARNNEQFF; DNA: TGTGCCAGCAGCCAGGTGGGTCTCAGGGCCAGAAACAATGAGCAGTTCTTC
J: TRBJ1-5; length: 15; V: TRBV4-3; D: .; size: .; CDR3: CASSQDRDTYQPQHF; DNA: TGCGCCAGCAGCCAAGATCGGGACACCTATCAGCCCCAGCATTTT
J: TRBJ2-7; length: 15; V: TRBV4-1; D: TRBD2; size: .; CDR3: CASSPVAGQVYEQYF; DNA: TGCGCCAGCAGCCCCGTAGCGGGCCAAGTATACGAGCAGTACTTC
J: TRBJ1-6; length: 15; V: TRBV3-1/TRBV3-2; D: TRBD1; size: .; CDR3: CASSPRQGVRSPLHF; DNA: TGTGCCAGCAGCCCCCGTCAGGGGGTACGCTCACCCCTCCACTTT
J: TRBJ1-2; length: 14; V: TRBV10-3; D: .; size: .; CDR3: CAISEWDDNYGYTF; DNA: TGTGCCATCAGTGAGTGGGACGACAACTATGGCTACACCTTC
J: TRBJ1-2; length: 15; V: TRBV30; D: .; size: .; CDR3: CAWSVTGSFNYGYTF; DNA: TGTGCCTGGAGTGTAACGGGGTCATTCAACTATGGCTACACCTTC
J: TRBJ1-5; length: 14; V: TRBV5-1; D: .; size: .; CDR3: CASSLRAGGLPQHF; DNA: TGCGCCAGCAGCCTAAGGGCTGGGGGATTGCCCCAGCATTTT
J: TRBJ1-2; length: 14; V: TRBV5-4; D: TRBD1; size: .; CDR3: CASSLQGAFYGYTF; DNA: TGTGCCAGCAGCTTGCAGGGGGCCTTCTATGGCTACACCTTC
J: TRBJ1-1; length: 14; V: TRBV2; D: TRBD1; size: .; CDR3: CASKGTAWSTEAFF; DNA: TGTGCCAGCAAGGGGACAGCCTGGAGCACTGAAGCTTTCTTT